The rows below give T cell receptor beta chains drawn from one sample of a study of blood T cell repertoires in COVID-19. The protocol was immunoSEQ multiplex PCR, while the TCRdb copy is restricted to in-frame clones and leaves out a portion. The sample yields 150,000 to 200,000 clones, approximately 83% seen once. Sequencing input: peripheral blood. The receptors were gathered from a man aged 55 to 70 with acute or convalescent COVID-19. Both conserved end residues are part of each CDR3. Fields, in order: D gene, V gene, J gene, clone size, CDR3 DNA, CDR3 protein. A D gene is named only where the DNA matches it firmly. The listing skips clone size in some rows; elsewhere it reads once, few, many or a size class.

TRBD1,TRBV15,TRBJ1-5,-,TGTGCCACCAGCAGCCCGACAGGGGGCAATCAGCCCCAGCATTTT,CATSSPTGGNQPQHF
-,TRBV19,TRBJ2-2,once,TGTGCCAGTACCCTCGGGGAGAAGATCGCCGGGGAGCTGTTTTTT,CASTLGEKIAGELFF
-,TRBV27,TRBJ2-2,-,TGTGCCAGCAGTTTAATAGGGGACACCGGGGAGCTGTTTTTT,CASSLIGDTGELFF
-,TRBV9,TRBJ2-6,-,TGTGCCAGCAGCCTAGACAGCTCTGGGGCCAACGTCCTGACTTTC,CASSLDSSGANVLTF
-,TRBV21-1,TRBJ2-5,-,TGTGCCAGCAGCAAACTAGAGACCCAGTACTTC,CASSKLETQYF
TRBD2,TRBV7-3,TRBJ2-1,-,TGTGCCAGCAGCTTAGACGCAGCGGGAGGGCCGAATGAGCAGTTCTTC,CASSLDAAGGPNEQFF
TRBD2,TRBV5-4,TRBJ2-4,-,TGTGCCAGCAGCACCGGGGGGACCGCCGCCAAAAACATTCAGTACTTC,CASSTGGTAAKNIQYF
-,TRBV7-8,TRBJ2-5,once,TGTGCCAGCAGCTTCGTAGTTCGAGAGACCCAGTACTTC,CASSFVVRETQYF
-,TRBV7-3,TRBJ1-6,-,TGTGCCAGCAGCTTAGAGGGTAGCTCCTATAATTCACCCCTCCACTTT,CASSLEGSSYNSPLHF
-,TRBV9,TRBJ2-5,-,TGTGCCAGCAGCACGACCGGGACATCCCTCAGGGAGACCCAGTACTTC,CASSTTGTSLRETQYF
TRBD2,TRBV7-9,TRBJ2-1,few,TGTGCCTCTTACGAACTAGCGGGAGGGAGTGAGCAGTTCTTC,CASYELAGGSEQFF
-,TRBV19,TRBJ2-5,-,TGTGCCAGTAGTATAGCAGGGGTTCAAGAGACCCAGTACTTC,CASSIAGVQETQYF
-,TRBV5-4,TRBJ2-6,-,TGTGCCAGCAGCTTTCGAAGTAGCTCTGGGGCCAACGTCCTGACTTTC,CASSFRSSSGANVLTF
-,TRBV11-2,TRBJ2-5,-,TGTGCCAGCAGCTCCAAGGGGCAGAGGGAGACCCAGTACTTC,CASSSKGQRETQYF
TRBD1,TRBV7-2,TRBJ2-1,-,TGTGCCAGCAGCTTTACAGGGGGCAATGAGCAGTTCTTC,CASSFTGGNEQFF
-,TRBV12-2,TRBJ2-2,-,TGTGCAAGTCGCTTAGGTGGACTAGCGGGAGAAAGGGTTGAGGATCGTAACACCGGGGAGCTGTTTTTT,CASRLGGLAGERVEDRNTGELFF
-,TRBV29-1,TRBJ2-3,-,TGCAGCGTTGTGAGGAGTTCAGATACGCAGTATTTT,CSVVRSSDTQYF
-,TRBV2,TRBJ1-2,-,TGTGCCAGCACCCCAGGGTATGGCTACACCTTC,CASTPGYGYTF
TRBD2,TRBV6-2/TRBV6-3,TRBJ2-2,-,TGTGCCAGCAGCACGGCCGGGACTAGCGGGCCCCGGAACACCGGGGAGCTGTTTTTT,CASSTAGTSGPRNTGELFF
-,TRBV29-1,TRBJ1-3,-,TGCAGCGTTGAAGAGGAACAGGGACCTGGAAACACCATATATTTT,CSVEEEQGPGNTIYF
TRBD1,TRBV18,TRBJ2-7,-,TGTGCCAGCTCACCACAGACAGGGGTTTACGAGCAGTACTTC,CASSPQTGVYEQYF
TRBD2,TRBV14,TRBJ2-7,once,TGTGCCAGCAGCCAAGTCCTTTCTAGCGGGGCGAGGTGGGAGCAGTACTTC,CASSQVLSSGARWEQYF
TRBD1,TRBV28,TRBJ1-5,-,TGTGCCAGCACGACAGGGGGCTCAGGTAATCAGCCCCAGCATTTT,CASTTGGSGNQPQHF
TRBD1,TRBV7-9,TRBJ2-7,few,TGTGCCAGCAGCCCTTCGGCCGGGACAGGGAAGGACGAGCAGTACTTC,CASSPSAGTGKDEQYF
-,TRBV30,TRBJ1-5,-,TGTGCCTGTCAGACAGGAAAAGGGAATCAGCCCCAGCATTTT,CACQTGKGNQPQHF
TRBD2,TRBV12-5,TRBJ2-2,-,TGTGCTTGTGGGCCGGCCCGGGGGGGGGCGGGGGCCGGGGAGCTGTTTTTT,CACGPARGGAGAGELFF
TRBD1,TRBV2,TRBJ2-2,-,TGTGCCAGCAGCGTACAGGGGTATGACACCGGGGAGCTGTTTTTT,CASSVQGYDTGELFF
-,TRBV28,TRBJ1-2,once,TGTGCCACCCTCTATATCGACACGTGGGGCTACACCTTC,CATLYIDTWGYTF
TRBD1,TRBV24-1,TRBJ2-1,-,TGTGCCACCAGTGATTGGGGGAACAGGGGTGAGAATGAGCAGTTCTTC,CATSDWGNRGENEQFF
TRBD1,TRBV18,TRBJ2-5,few,TGTGCCAGCTCACCGGGGACAGGCGAAGAGACCCAGTACTTC,CASSPGTGEETQYF
TRBD1,TRBV10-3,TRBJ2-6,-,TGTGCCATCAGTGATAAGGGACAGGCTGGGGCCAACGTCCTGACTTTC,CAISDKGQAGANVLTF
-,TRBV10-3,TRBJ2-7,-,TGTGCCATCAGTGAGTCGGGAGGTAGGAGCGAGCAGTACTTC,CAISESGGRSEQYF
-,TRBV10-3,TRBJ1-1,-,TGTGCCATCAGTGACCGGGACAAGGCAACTGAAGCTTTCTTT,CAISDRDKATEAFF
TRBD2,TRBV27,TRBJ2-3,-,TGTGCCAGCAGTTTTCGATTCCCAAGCGGGACTAGCGGGCCCATCCGCATCACAGATACGCAGTATTTT,CASSFRFPSGTSGPIRITDTQYF
TRBD2,TRBV29-1,TRBJ2-1,-,TGCAGCGTTGAACTTAGGGAACTAGCGGGAGGGCCCTCCTACAATGAGCAGTTCTTC,CSVELRELAGGPSYNEQFF
-,TRBV5-8,TRBJ2-1,-,TGTGCCAGCAGCTCCAGGGGAATGGGTCGGAATGAGCAGTTCTTC,CASSSRGMGRNEQFF
-,TRBV28,TRBJ1-1,-,TGTGCCAGCGCCCGGGAATACACTGAAGCTTTCTTT,CASAREYTEAFF
-,TRBV19,TRBJ1-4,-,TGTGCATGTCGGGGTTCAACTAATGAAAAACTGTTTTTT,CACRGSTNEKLFF
TRBD1,TRBV6-1,TRBJ2-2,once,TGTGCCAGCAGTGAAAGGGGTCCACAGGGGGGCATAGCCGGGGAGCTGTTTTTT,CASSERGPQGGIAGELFF
-,TRBV15,TRBJ2-7,-,TGTGCCACCAGCAGAGATGTGAGCGGAAGCTCCTACGAGCAGTACTTC,CATSRDVSGSSYEQYF
TRBD1,TRBV5-6,TRBJ1-6,-,TGTGCCAGCAGCTTGGGGACAGGGCTTAATTCACCCCTCCACTTT,CASSLGTGLNSPLHF
-,TRBV27,TRBJ1-2,-,TGTGCCAGCAGTTTTGCCGGACTCTATGGCTACACCTTC,CASSFAGLYGYTF
TRBD1,TRBV7-2,TRBJ2-7,-,TGTGCCAGCAGCCTGACAGGGGTCAACTCCTACGAGCAGTACTTC,CASSLTGVNSYEQYF
-,TRBV30,TRBJ1-2,-,TGTGCCTGGAGTGAACAGACCTATGGCTACACCTTC,CAWSEQTYGYTF
TRBD1,TRBV7-7,TRBJ1-2,-,TGTGCTAGCAGCTTAGGCGGACAGGCTAACTATGGCTACACCTTC,CASSLGGQANYGYTF
TRBD1,TRBV27,TRBJ1-1,once,TGTGCCAGCAGTCTCCGACAGGGTAGCACTGAAGCTTTCTTT,CASSLRQGSTEAFF
-,TRBV5-4,TRBJ1-2,-,TGTGCCAGCAGCGGAGGGGTTGGCTATGGCTACACCTTC,CASSGGVGYGYTF
TRBD2,TRBV6-5,TRBJ2-1,-,TGTGCCAGCATTATGTCGGGAGGCTTCAATGAGCAGTTCTTC,CASIMSGGFNEQFF
TRBD1,TRBV27,TRBJ1-3,-,TGTGCCAGCGATACAGGGGATTCTGGAAACACCATATATTTT,CASDTGDSGNTIYF
-,TRBV6-5,TRBJ2-2,-,TGTGCCAGCAGTTACTCCCTTAGCGGCACCGGGGAGCTGTTTTTT,CASSYSLSGTGELFF
TRBD1,TRBV27,TRBJ1-2,-,TGTGCCAGCAGTTTAAGAGACAGGGGATATGGCTACACCTTC,CASSLRDRGYGYTF